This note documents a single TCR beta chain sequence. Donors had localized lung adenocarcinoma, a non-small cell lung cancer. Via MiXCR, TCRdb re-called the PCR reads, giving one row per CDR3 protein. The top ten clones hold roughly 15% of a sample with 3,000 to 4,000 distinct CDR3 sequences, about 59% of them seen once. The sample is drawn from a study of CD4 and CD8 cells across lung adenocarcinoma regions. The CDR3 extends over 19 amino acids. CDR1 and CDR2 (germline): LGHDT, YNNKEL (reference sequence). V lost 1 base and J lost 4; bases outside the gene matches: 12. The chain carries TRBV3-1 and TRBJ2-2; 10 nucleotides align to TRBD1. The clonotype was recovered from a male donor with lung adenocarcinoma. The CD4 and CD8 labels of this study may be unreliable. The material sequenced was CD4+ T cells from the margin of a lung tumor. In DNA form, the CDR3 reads TGTGCCAGCAGCCAAGGTTTCCGGTGGGGACAGGGGTTCACCGGGGAGCTGTTTTTT. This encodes CASSQGFRWGQGFTGELFF.